This TCR beta chain was sequenced during a study of cytomegalovirus exposure and HLA in healthy donors. As for the study in general: Earlier results showed 117 million unique TCR beta sequences derived from roughly 180 million T cells.

Study-wide findings and caveats: As a later analysis revealed, most CMV-associated TCR beta chains appeared HLA-restricted.

Use of 60 Vbeta and 13 Jbeta primers characterized the PCR. Assay: immunoSEQ multiplex PCR; the TCRdb copy retains only in-frame clones and omits some. There are 150,000 to 180,000 clones in the sample; 65% to 80% occur only once, and 2.8% lies in the top ten. This CDR3 region has 18 residues. Germline CDR1 SGDLS, CDR2 YYNGEE. Unmatched junction bases numbered 13, after V lost 4 bases and J lost 3 bases. Details on this clone: Its target is not known.

The V gene is TRBV9, the J gene TRBJ2-1; the match to TRBD1 covers 10 bases. This TCR was sampled from a man younger than 35 in good health and CMV-seronegative. The specimen sequenced was PBMCs. The CDR3 nucleotides read TGTGCCAGCAGCCCCCCCGGGACAGGGGTGCGCCTCTACAATGAGCAGTTCTTC. This sequence encodes CASSPPGTGVRLYNEQFF.